Below are 12 T cell receptor beta chains sequenced from a single sample in a study of cytomegalovirus exposure and HLA in healthy donors. Clones were sequenced by immunoSEQ multiplex PCR, and TCRdb holds only the in-frame ones, with some missing. The sample records around 200,000 clones, around 81% being singletons. The specimen sequenced was PBMCs. The receptors stem from a woman younger than 35 in good health and CMV-seropositive.

The chain employs TRBV4-2 and TRBJ2-1, with TRBD2 matching 8 bases. The V and J ends lost 4 bases and 7 bases, in that order; junction bases with no gene match: 15. The germline V gene has CDR1 LGHNA and CDR2 YNFKEQ. There are 17 residues in the CDR3. The CDR3 nucleotides are TGTGCCAGCAGCCCCGATAATCGGGGGGGCCTTAGGAATGAGCAGTTCTTC. Its translation: CASSPDNRGGLRNEQFF.

J is TRBJ2-1 and V is TRBV9; 8 nucleotides agree with TRBD2. CDR3 length: 22 amino acids. J was trimmed by 0 bases and V by 3 bases; bases with no gene match: 23. Germline CDR1 is SGDLS and CDR2 is YYNGEE. CDR3 protein: CASSGRPLMAGGGPPSYNEQFF. CDR3 nucleotide sequence: TGTGCCAGCAGCGGACGGCCGCTTATGGCCGGGGGGGGACCCCCCTCCTACAATGAGCAGTTCTTC.

Comment on this clone: A much larger clone is a single base away; this may be a read error. This sample also contains other DNA sequences that code for the same CDR3. The J gene is TRBJ2-3, the V gene TRBV6-4; 12 bases fit TRBD2. V lost 4 bases to trimming and J lost 4 bases; unmatched junction nucleotides: 0. CDR3 length: 14 residues. Germline lookup yields CDR1 MRHNA and CDR2 SNTAGT. The CDR3 nucleotides read TGTGCCAGCAGTGGACTAGCGGGAGCAGATACGCAGTATTTT. This sequence encodes CASSGLAGADTQYF.

The genes are TRBV7-9 and TRBJ1-6; unclear D gene. Germline values: CDR1 SEHNR, CDR2 FQNEAQ (reference sequence). V dropped 5 bases and J dropped 0 bases, with 11 bases sitting between them. The CDR3 sequence is 16 residues long. The chain's CDR3 is CASSEEPSSYNSPLHF. The CDR3 nucleotides are TGTGCCAGCAGCGAGGAACCTAGCTCCTATAATTCACCCCTCCACTTT.

The chain uses TRBV11-2 and TRBJ1-2, with 8 bases that match TRBD1. Trimming removed 6 bases from V and 6 bases from J; junction bases left unmatched: 12. CDR3 length: 15 amino acids. Per germline, CDR1 SGHAT and CDR2 FQNNGV. The CDR3 sequence: CASRDLRRDRNGYTF. The CDR3 nucleotides read TGTGCCAGCAGGGATCTAAGGCGGGACAGGAATGGCTACACCTTC.

The chain recombines TRBV5-4 with TRBJ2-5; 8 bases map to TRBD1. Germline V gives CDR1 SGHNT, CDR2 YYREEE (reference sequence). The CDR3 is made up of 14 amino acids. J lost 5 bases, V lost 4 bases, and 7 bases had no gene match. CDR3 sequence: CASSPTGGLETQYF. In DNA, the CDR3 is TGTGCCAGCAGCCCTACAGGGGGTTTGGAGACCCAGTACTTC. Based on the CDR3 plus reference TRBV5-4 and TRBJ2-5, the full variable domain is ETGVTQSPTHLIKTRGQQVTLRCSSQSGHNTVSWYQQALGQGPQFIFQYYREEENGRGNFPPRFSGLQFPNYSSELNVNALELDDSALYLCASSPTGGLETQYFGPGTRLLVL.

DNA for the CDR3: TGTGCCAGCAGGCATCTAGCGGGGGGTAGATATGAGCAGTTCTTC. Translated: CASRHLAGGRYEQFF. The V and J genes are TRBV6-1 and TRBJ2-1; 11 bases are shared with TRBD2. CDR3 length: 15 amino acids. Germline V lookup: CDR1 MNHNS, CDR2 SASEGT. With V trimmed by 6 bases and J by 8 bases, 9 bases remained unmatched.

This chain links TRBV13 with TRBJ1-2; 9 bases fit TRBD1. V gave up 2 bases and J gave up 4 bases; unmatched junction bases: 8. CDR1 is PRHDT and CDR2 is FYEKMQ in the germline V gene (reference sequence). This CDR3 region has 16 residues. This chain's CDR3 is CASSLRGGQGSYGYTF. CDR3 in DNA: TGTGCCAGCAGCTTACGAGGGGGACAGGGCAGCTATGGCTACACCTTC.

V is TRBV10-3 and J is TRBJ1-3; tentatively, D is TRBD1 (5 bases). Per the germline V gene, CDR1 is ENHRY and CDR2 is SYGVKD. V was shortened by 6 bases and J by 1 base, with 13 bases between the two germline ends. The CDR3 length is 15 residues. CDR3 region: CAIRGSRDSGNTIYF. The CDR3 nucleotides are TGTGCCATCAGGGGAAGCAGGGATTCTGGAAACACCATATATTTT.

This chain uses TRBV7-9 with TRBJ2-6; D remains unclear. This CDR3 contains 17 residues. Germline lookup yields CDR1 SEHNR and CDR2 FQNEAQ (reference sequence). Trimming took off 2 bases at V and 0 bases at J, with 11 bases between the two ends. CDR3 sequence: CASSLFDALSGANVLTF. The CDR3 DNA reads as TGTGCCAGCAGCTTATTCGATGCGCTCTCTGGGGCCAACGTCCTGACTTTC.

V is TRBV5-1 and J is TRBJ2-2; D is unclear. This CDR3 contains 13 residues. Trimming pared 0 bases from V and 7 bases from J, leaving 7 bases between. Germline CDR1 SGHRS, CDR2 YFSETQ. CDR3 sequence reads: CASSLEPVGELFF. The CDR3, as DNA: TGCGCCAGCAGCTTGGAACCAGTCGGGGAGCTGTTTTTT.

This clone was seen more than once but under ten times. The chain joins TRBV6-1 to TRBJ1-3; D unclear. The CDR3 spans 16 residues. In germline, CDR1 is MNHNS, CDR2 SASEGT. Trimming cost V 2 bases and J 9 bases, with 20 bases left between them. The CDR3 nucleotides are TGTGCCAGCAGTGAATCGGCGGCGTCTTTCGGAGCCACCATATATTTT. Translated: CASSESAASFGATIYF.